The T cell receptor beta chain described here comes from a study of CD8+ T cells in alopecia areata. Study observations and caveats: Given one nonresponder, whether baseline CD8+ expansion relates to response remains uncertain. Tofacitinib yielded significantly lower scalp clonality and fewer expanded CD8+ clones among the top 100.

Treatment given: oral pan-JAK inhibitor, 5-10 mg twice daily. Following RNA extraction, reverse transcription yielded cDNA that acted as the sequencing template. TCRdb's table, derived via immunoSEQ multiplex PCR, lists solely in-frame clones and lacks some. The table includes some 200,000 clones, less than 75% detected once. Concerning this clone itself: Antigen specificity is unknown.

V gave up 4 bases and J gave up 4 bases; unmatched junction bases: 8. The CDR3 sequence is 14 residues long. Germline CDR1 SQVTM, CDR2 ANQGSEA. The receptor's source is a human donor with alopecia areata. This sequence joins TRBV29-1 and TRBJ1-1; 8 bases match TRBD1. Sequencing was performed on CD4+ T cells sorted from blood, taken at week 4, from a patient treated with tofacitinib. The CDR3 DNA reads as TGCAGCGTTGCGGTAAGGACAGGGTCCACTGAAGCTTTCTTT. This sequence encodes CSVAVRTGSTEAFF.